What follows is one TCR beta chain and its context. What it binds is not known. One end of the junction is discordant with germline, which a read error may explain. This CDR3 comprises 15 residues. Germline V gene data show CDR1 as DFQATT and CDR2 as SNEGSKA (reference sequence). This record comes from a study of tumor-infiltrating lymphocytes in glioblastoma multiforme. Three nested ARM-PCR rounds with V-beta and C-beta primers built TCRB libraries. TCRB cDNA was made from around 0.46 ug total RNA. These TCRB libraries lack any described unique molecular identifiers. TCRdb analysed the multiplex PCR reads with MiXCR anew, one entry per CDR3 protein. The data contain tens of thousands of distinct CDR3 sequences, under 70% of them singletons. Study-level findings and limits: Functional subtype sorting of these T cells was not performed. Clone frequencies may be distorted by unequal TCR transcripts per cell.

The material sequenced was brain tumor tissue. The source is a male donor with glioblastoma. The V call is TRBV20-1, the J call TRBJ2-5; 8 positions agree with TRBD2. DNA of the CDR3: TGCAATGCTAGCCCCCCTAGCGGGTACCAAGGGACCCAGTACTTC. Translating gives CNASPPSGYQGTQYF.